This T cell receptor beta chain was recorded in a study of cytomegalovirus exposure and HLA in healthy donors. General study findings and limits: According to the study, some 160 TCR beta chains were cytomegalovirus-associated. Reportedly, diagnosis of cytomegalovirus status by the classifier showed high specificity and sensitivity. Generally TCR sequences proved uncommon, though certain public TCRs appeared in numerous donors. In vitro checks showed that three CMV-associated chains really do target CMV antigens.

This clone was counted a single time. Antigen specificity is unknown. Some clones are missing from TCRdb's copy, which holds only in-frame ones; the method was immunoSEQ multiplex PCR. Among about 110,000 clones listed, roughly nine tenths were seen once. This sequence originates from a woman in her late teens or twenties in good health and CMV-seronegative. What was sequenced was PBMCs.

CDR3 nucleotides: TGTGCCAGCAGTGAAGCGAGTGGAGAACTCACAGATACGCAGTATTTT. This encodes CASSEASGELTDTQYF. The chain combines TRBV6-1 with TRBJ2-3; D gene ambiguous. V lost 0 bases and J lost 2, with 12 bases in between. Germline-derived CDR1 and CDR2 are MNHNS and SASEGT. CDR3 length: 16 residues.